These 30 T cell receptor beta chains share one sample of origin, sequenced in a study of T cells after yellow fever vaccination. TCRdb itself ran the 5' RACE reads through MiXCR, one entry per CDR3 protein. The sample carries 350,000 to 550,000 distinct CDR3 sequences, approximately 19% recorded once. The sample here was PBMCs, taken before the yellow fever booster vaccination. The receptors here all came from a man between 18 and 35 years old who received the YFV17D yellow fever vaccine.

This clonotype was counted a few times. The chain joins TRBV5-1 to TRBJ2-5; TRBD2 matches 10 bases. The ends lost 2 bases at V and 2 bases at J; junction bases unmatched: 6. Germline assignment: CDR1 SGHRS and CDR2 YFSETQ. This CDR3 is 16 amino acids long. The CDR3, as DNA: TGCGCCAGCAGCTTTGCTAGCGGGGGCCCTCAAGAGACCCAGTACTTC. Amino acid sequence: CASSFASGGPQETQYF.

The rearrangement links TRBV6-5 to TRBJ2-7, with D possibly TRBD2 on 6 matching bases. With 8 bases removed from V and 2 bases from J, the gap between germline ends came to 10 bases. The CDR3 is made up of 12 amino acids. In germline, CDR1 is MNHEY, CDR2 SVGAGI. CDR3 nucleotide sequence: TGTGCCAGCCGCGGGGCCGCCTACGAGCAGTACTTC. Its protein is CASRGAAYEQYF.

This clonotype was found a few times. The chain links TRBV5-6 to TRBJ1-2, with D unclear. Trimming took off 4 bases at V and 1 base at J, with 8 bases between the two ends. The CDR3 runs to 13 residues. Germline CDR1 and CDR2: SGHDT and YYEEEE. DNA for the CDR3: TGTGCCAGCAGCCGGGCCCTTAACTATGGCTACACCTTC. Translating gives CASSRALNYGYTF.

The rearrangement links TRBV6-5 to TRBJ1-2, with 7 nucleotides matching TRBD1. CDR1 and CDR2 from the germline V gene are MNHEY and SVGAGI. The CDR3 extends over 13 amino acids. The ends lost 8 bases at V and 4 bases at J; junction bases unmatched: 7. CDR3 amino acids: CASGNRGPYGYTF. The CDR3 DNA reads TGTGCCAGCGGGAACAGGGGTCCCTATGGCTACACCTTC.

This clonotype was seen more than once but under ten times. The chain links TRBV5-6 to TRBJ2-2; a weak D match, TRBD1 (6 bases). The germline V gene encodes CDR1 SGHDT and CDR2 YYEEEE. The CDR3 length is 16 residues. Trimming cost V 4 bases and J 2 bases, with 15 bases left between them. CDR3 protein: CASSGTGSENTGELFF. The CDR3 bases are TGTGCCAGCAGCGGAACAGGGAGTGAAAACACCGGGGAGCTGTTTTTT.

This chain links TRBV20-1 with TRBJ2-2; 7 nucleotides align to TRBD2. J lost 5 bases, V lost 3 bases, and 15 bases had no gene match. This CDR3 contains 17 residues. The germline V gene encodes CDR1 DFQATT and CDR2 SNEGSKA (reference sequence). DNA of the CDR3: TGCAGTGCTAGTGTGTTAACCGGACTAGAAAGTACCGGGGAGCTGTTTTTT. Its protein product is CSASVLTGLESTGELFF.

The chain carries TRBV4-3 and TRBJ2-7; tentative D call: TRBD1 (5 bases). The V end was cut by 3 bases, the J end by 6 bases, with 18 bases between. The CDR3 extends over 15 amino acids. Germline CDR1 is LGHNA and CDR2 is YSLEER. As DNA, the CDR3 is TGCGCCAGCAGCCAGAGTGGACACGACAAAGGCGAGCAGTACTTC. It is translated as CASSQSGHDKGEQYF.

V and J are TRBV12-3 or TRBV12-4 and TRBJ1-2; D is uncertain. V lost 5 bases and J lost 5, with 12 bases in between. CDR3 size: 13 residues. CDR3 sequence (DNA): TGTGCCAGCAGTCAACCCGACCATTATGGCTACACCTTC. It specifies CASSQPDHYGYTF.

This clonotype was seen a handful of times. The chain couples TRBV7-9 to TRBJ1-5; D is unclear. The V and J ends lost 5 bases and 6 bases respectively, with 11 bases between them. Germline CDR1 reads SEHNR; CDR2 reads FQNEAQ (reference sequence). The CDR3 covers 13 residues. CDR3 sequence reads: CASSPSSGQPQHF. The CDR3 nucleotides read TGTGCCAGCAGCCCTAGTAGCGGTCAGCCCCAGCATTTT.

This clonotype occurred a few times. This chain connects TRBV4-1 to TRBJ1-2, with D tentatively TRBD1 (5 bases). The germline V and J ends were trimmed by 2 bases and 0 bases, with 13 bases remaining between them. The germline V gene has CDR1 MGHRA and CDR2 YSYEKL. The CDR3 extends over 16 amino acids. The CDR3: CASSQPTSGPNYGYTF. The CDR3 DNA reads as TGCGCCAGCAGCCAACCGACTTCAGGGCCTAACTATGGCTACACCTTC.

CDR3 loop: CASSFFGDSPLHF. For the CDR3, the DNA is TGTGCCAGCAGTTTTTTCGGGGATTCACCCCTCCACTTT. This sequence joins TRBV12-3 or TRBV12-4 and TRBJ1-6; D is unresolved. Trimming stripped 3 bases from V and 8 bases from J, with 8 bases between. There are 13 residues in the CDR3.

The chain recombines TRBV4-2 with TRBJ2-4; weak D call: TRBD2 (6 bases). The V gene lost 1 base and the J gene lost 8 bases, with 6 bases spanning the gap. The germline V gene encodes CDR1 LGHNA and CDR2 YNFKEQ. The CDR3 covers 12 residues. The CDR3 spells CASSQGRDIQYF. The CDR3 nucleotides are TGTGCCAGCAGCCAAGGGAGGGACATTCAGTACTTC.

This chain's CDR3 is CASSLGGGGWQFF. As DNA, the CDR3 is TGTGCCAGCAGTTTAGGCGGGGGAGGTTGGCAGTTCTTC. The chain carries TRBV12-3 or TRBV12-4 and TRBJ2-1; 7 nucleotides match TRBD2. The CDR3 covers 13 residues. Trimming removed 1 base from V and 12 bases from J; junction bases left unmatched: 6.

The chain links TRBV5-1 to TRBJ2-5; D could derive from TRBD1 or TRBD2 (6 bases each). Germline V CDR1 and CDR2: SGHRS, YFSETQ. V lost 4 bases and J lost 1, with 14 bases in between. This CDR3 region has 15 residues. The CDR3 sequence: CASSLEGGFQETQYF. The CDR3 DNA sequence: TGCGCCAGCAGCCTGGAGGGGGGTTTCCAAGAGACCCAGTACTTC. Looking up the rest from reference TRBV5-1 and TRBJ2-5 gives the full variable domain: KAGVTQTPRYLIKTRGQQVTLSCSPISGHRSVSWYQQTPGQGLQFLFEYFSETQRNKGNFPGRFSGRQFSNSRSEMNVSTLELGDSALYLCASSLEGGFQETQYFGPGTRLLVL.

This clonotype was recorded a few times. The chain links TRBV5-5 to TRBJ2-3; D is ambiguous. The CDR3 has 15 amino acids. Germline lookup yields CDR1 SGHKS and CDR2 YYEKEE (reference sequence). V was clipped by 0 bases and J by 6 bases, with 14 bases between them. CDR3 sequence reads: CASSLEGSSLDTQYF. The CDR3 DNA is TGTGCCAGCAGCTTGGAGGGCAGTAGCTTGGATACGCAGTATTTT.

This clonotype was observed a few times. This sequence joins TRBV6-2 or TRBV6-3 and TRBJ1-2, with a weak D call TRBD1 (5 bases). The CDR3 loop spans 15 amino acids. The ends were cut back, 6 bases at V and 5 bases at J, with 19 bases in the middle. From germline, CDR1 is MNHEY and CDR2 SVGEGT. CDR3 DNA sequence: TGTGCCAGCAGAAAATCAGGGACTTCCTTGTATGGCTACACCTTC. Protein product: CASRKSGTSLYGYTF.

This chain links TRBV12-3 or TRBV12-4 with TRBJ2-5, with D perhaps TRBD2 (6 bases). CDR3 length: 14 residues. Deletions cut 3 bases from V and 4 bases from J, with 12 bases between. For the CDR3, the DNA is TGTGCCAGCAGTTTGAAGCGGGCCAGAGAGACCCAGTACTTC. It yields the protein CASSLKRARETQYF.

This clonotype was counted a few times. CDR3 sequence reads: CASSPPVIGWRDTDTQYF. The CDR3 DNA follows: TGTGCCAGCTCACCGCCGGTCATCGGGTGGAGAGACACAGATACGCAGTATTTT. This chain joins TRBV18 and TRBJ2-3; no clear D gene. The CDR3 extends over 18 amino acids. V gave up 3 bases and J gave up 2 bases, with 21 bases separating them. Per germline, CDR1 KGHSH and CDR2 LQKENI.

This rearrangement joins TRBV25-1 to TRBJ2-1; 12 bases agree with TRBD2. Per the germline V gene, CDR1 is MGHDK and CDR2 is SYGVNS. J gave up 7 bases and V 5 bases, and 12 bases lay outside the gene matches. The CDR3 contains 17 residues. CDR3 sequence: CASSKLPPSGGANEQFF. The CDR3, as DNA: TGTGCCAGCAGTAAATTACCCCCTAGCGGGGGGGCTAATGAGCAGTTCTTC.

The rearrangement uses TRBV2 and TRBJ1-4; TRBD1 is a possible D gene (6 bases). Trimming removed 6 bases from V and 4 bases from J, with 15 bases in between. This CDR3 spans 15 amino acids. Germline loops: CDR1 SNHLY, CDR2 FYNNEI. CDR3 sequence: CASRLTGTHNEKLFF. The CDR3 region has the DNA TGTGCCAGCAGGCTGACAGGAACCCATAATGAAAAACTGTTTTTT. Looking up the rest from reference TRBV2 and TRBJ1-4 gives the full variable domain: EPEVTQTPSHQVTQMGQEVILRCVPISNHLYFYWYRQILGQKVEFLVSFYNNEISEKSEIFDDQFSVERPDGSNFTLKIRSTKLEDSAMYFCASRLTGTHNEKLFFGSGTQLSVL.

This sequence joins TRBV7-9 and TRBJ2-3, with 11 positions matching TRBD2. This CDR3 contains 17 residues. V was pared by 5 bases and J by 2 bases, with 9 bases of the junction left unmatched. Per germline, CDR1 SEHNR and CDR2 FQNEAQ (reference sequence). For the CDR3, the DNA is TGTGCCAGCAGCACACGACTAGCGGGAACTATCACAGATACGCAGTATTTT. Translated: CASSTRLAGTITDTQYF.

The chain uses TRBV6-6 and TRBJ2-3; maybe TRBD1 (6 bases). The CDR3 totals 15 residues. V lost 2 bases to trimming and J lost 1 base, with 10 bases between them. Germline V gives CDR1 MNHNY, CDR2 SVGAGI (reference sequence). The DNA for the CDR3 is TGTGCCAGCAGTTACGGGTACAGGGGCACAGATACGCAGTATTTT. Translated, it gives CASSYGYRGTDTQYF.

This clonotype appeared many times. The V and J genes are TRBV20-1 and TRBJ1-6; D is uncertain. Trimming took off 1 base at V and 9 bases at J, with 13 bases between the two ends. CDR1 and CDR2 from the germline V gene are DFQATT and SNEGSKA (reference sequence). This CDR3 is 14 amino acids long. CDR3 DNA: TGCAGTGCTAGAGCCCCTCTAGCGGGTTCACCCCTCCACTTT. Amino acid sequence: CSARAPLAGSPLHF.

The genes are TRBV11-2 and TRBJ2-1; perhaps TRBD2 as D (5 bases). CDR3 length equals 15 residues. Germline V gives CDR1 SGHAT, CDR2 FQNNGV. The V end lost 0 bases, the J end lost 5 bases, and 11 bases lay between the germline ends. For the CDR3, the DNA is TGTGCCAGCAGCTTAGAGGCCGGCGGGCACAATGAGCAGTTCTTC. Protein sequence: CASSLEAGGHNEQFF.

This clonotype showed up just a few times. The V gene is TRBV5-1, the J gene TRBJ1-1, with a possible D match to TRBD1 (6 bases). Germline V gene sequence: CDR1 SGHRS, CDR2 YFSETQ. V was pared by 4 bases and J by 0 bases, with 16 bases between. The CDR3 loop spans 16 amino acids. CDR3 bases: TGCGCCAGCAGCCCCCTAGACAGGTCGATGAACACTGAAGCTTTCTTT. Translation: CASSPLDRSMNTEAFF.

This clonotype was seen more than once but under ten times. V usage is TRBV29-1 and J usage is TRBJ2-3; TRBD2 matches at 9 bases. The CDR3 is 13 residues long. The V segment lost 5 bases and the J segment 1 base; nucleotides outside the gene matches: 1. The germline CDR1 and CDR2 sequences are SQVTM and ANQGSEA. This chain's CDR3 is CSVRTSGTDTQYF. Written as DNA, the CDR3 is TGCAGCGTTAGGACTAGCGGCACAGATACGCAGTATTTT.

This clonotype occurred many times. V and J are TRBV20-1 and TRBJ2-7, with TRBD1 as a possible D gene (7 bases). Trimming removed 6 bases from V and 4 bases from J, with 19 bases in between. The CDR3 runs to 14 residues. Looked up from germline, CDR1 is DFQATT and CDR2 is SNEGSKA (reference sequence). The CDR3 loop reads CSAPAGTAPYEQYV. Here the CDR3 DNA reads TGCAGTGCCCCGGCGGGGACAGCTCCTTACGAGCAGTACGTC.

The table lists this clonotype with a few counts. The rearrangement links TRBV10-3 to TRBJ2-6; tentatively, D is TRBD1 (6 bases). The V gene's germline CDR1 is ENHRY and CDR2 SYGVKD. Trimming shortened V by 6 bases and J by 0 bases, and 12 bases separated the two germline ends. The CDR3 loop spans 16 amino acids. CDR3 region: CAIRRQADSGANVLTF. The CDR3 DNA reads TGTGCCATCAGGAGACAGGCCGACTCTGGGGCCAACGTCCTGACTTTC.

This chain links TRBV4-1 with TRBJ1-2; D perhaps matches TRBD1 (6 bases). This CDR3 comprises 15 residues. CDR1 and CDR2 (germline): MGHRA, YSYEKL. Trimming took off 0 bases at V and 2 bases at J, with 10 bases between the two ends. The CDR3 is CASSQEPGANYGYTF. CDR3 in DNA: TGCGCCAGCAGCCAAGAACCAGGGGCGAACTATGGCTACACCTTC.

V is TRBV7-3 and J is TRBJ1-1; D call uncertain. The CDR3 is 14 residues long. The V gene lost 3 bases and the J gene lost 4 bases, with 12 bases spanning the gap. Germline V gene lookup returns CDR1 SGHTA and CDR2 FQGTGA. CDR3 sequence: CASSFGGPGTEAFF. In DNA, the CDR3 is TGTGCCAGCAGCTTTGGAGGGCCTGGCACTGAAGCTTTCTTT.